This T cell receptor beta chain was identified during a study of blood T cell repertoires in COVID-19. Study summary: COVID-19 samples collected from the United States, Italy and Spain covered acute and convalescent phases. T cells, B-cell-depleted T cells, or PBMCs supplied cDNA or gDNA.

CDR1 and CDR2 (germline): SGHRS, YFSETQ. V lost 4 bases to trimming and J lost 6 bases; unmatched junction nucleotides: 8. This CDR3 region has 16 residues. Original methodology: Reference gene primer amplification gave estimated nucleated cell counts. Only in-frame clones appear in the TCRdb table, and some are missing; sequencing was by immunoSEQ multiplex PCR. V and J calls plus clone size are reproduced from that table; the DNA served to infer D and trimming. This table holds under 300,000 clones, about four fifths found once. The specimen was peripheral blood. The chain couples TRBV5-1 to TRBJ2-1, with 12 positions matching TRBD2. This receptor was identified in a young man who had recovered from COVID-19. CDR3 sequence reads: CASSPRTSGGSNEQFF. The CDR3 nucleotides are TGCGCCAGCAGCCCCCGAACTAGCGGGGGGTCCAATGAGCAGTTCTTC.